This TCR beta chain is from a study of T cell changes during pregnancy in multiple sclerosis. TCRdb keeps only in-frame clones here, not all; method: immunoSEQ multiplex PCR. The data hold some 100,000 clones, with about 92% observed a single time. This TCR was recovered from a female donor with multiple sclerosis, enrolled in a pregnancy study. The specimen was peripheral blood, collected in the second trimester of pregnancy.

The CDR3 reads CASSYLRREIGNEQFF. CDR3 in DNA: TGTGCCAGCAGTTACCTTCGGCGGGAGATCGGCAATGAGCAGTTCTTC. The chain carries TRBV6-5 and TRBJ2-1, with 7 nucleotides matching TRBD2. This CDR3 spans 16 amino acids. Germline CDR1 and CDR2: MNHEY and SVGAGI. V lost 2 bases and J lost 6; bases outside the gene matches: 10.